This is a list of T cell receptor beta chains from one sample in a study of OX40 agonist ivuxolimab in advanced cancers. The table came from immunoSEQ multiplex PCR; TCRdb's copy has only in-frame clones and leaves some out. The table shows tens of thousands of clones, with 85% to 95% occurring only once. Sample: CD4+ or CD8+ T cells sorted from blood, taken in a trial of the OX40 agonist ivuxolimab. These receptors all come from an adult with an advanced solid tumor such as melanoma, head and neck, liver or kidney cancer. The CDR3 runs from the conserved cysteine through the conserved F or W. D genes are given only for firm matches. Expanded clones get a size class; other rows say once, few or many, or leave the size out.

V	J	size	D	CDR3	DNA
TRBV7-2	TRBJ1-2	once	.	CASSLAPRGSNYGYTF	TGTGCCAGCAGCCTCGCCCCCAGGGGAAGTAACTATGGCTACACCTTC
TRBV7-2	TRBJ2-7	.	TRBD2	CASSFLLAGGESQYF	TGTGCCAGCAGCTTCTTACTAGCGGGAGGGGAGTCGCAGTACTTC
TRBV19	TRBJ1-3	.	.	CASIPAAVPGNTIYF	TGTGCCAGTATCCCCGCGGCAGTCCCGGGAAACACCATATATTTT
TRBV7-8	TRBJ1-2	.	.	CASSFQEAVYGYTF	TGTGCCAGCAGCTTCCAGGAGGCGGTGTATGGCTACACCTTC
TRBV6-5	TRBJ1-1	.	.	CASSYGTEAFF	TGTGCCAGCAGTTATGGAACTGAAGCTTTCTTT
TRBV13	TRBJ1-2	once	.	CASSLRGTAYGYTF	TGTGCCAGCAGCTTAAGGGGGACCGCGTATGGCTACACCTTC
TRBV6-6	TRBJ2-7	.	.	CASLGDPTPYEQYF	TGTGCCAGCCTGGGGGACCCGACCCCCTACGAGCAGTACTTC
TRBV10-1	TRBJ2-2	.	TRBD2	CASSKTRLGGRAGELFF	TGCGCCAGCAGTAAGACCCGTTTGGGAGGGAGAGCCGGGGAGCTGTTTTTT
TRBV13	TRBJ2-7	.	TRBD2	CASSPGLAGGYEQYF	TGTGCCAGCAGCCCCGGACTAGCGGGCGGCTACGAGCAGTACTTC
TRBV5-4	TRBJ1-3	.	.	CASSSLRSGNTIYF	TGTGCCAGCAGCTCCCTAAGGTCGGGAAACACCATATATTTT
TRBV2	TRBJ2-4	.	.	CASSEARQALLQNIQYF	TGTGCCAGCAGTGAGGCCCGGCAGGCCTTGTTACAAAACATTCAGTACTTC
TRBV7-9	TRBJ2-5	.	.	CASTSTRGIETQYF	TGTGCCAGCACCTCGACCCGGGGGATAGAGACCCAGTACTTC
TRBV4-3	TRBJ2-1	.	.	CASSPRSARSYNEQFF	TGCGCCAGCAGCCCTCGGAGCGCGCGCTCCTACAATGAGCAGTTCTTC
TRBV4-1	TRBJ1-5	.	TRBD1	CASSLRGTSNQPQHF	TGCGCCAGCAGTCTCAGGGGGACTAGCAATCAGCCCCAGCATTTT
TRBV4-3	TRBJ2-7	.	.	CASSHSGLSGASYEQYF	TGCGCCAGCAGCCATTCAGGCCTGAGTGGAGCCTCCTACGAGCAGTACTTC
TRBV29-1	TRBJ2-1	.	TRBD2	CSVEGASGVYNEQFF	TGCAGCGTTGAAGGGGCTAGCGGGGTATACAATGAGCAGTTCTTC
TRBV29-1	TRBJ1-1	.	.	CSVSHTEAFF	TGCAGCGTTTCGCACACTGAAGCTTTCTTT
TRBV5-6	TRBJ2-7	.	.	CASSDPGTVSYEQYF	TGTGCCAGCAGCGACCCCGGGACGGTTTCCTACGAGCAGTACTTC
TRBV7-9	TRBJ1-1	.	.	CASSPPDQRAEAFF	TGTGCCAGCAGCCCGCCGGACCAGAGGGCTGAAGCTTTCTTT
TRBV28	TRBJ2-1	.	.	CASSLGLVNEQFF	TGTGCCAGCAGTTTAGGATTAGTGAATGAGCAGTTCTTC
TRBV30	TRBJ2-1	.	.	CAWSVLVSSYNEQFF	TGTGCCTGGAGTGTACTAGTTTCCTCCTACAATGAGCAGTTCTTC
TRBV5-1	TRBJ2-3	.	.	CASSLLHLTDTQYF	TGCGCCAGCAGCTTGCTCCACCTCACAGATACGCAGTATTTT
TRBV9	TRBJ1-2	.	.	CASNKQGWGYTF	TGTGCCAGCAACAAACAGGGATGGGGCTACACCTTC
TRBV9	TRBJ2-1	once	.	CASSAKGLRQFF	TGTGCCAGCAGCGCCAAGGGATTGAGGCAGTTCTTC
TRBV5-8	TRBJ2-7	.	TRBD1	CASSLGWLGTGGWYEQYF	TGTGCCAGCAGCTTGGGGTGGCTGGGAACAGGGGGCTGGTACGAGCAGTACTTC
TRBV30	TRBJ2-6	.	TRBD1	CAWKDRAYSGANVLTF	TGTGCCTGGAAGGACAGGGCCTACTCTGGGGCCAACGTCCTGACTTTC
TRBV10-1	TRBJ2-3	.	.	CASSSGETSTDTQYF	TGCGCCAGCAGTTCTGGGGAGACTAGCACAGATACGCAGTATTTT
TRBV5-1	TRBJ2-7	.	.	CASNQAGPTYEQYF	TGCGCCAGCAACCAAGCGGGCCCTACCTACGAGCAGTACTTC
TRBV9	TRBJ2-1	.	.	CASSVGGRDEQFF	TGTGCCAGCAGCGTAGGAGGTCGTGATGAGCAGTTCTTC
TRBV4-3	TRBJ2-7	.	.	CASSQGSYEQYF	TGCGCCAGCAGCCAAGGGAGCTACGAGCAGTACTTC
TRBV6-5	TRBJ2-7	.	.	CASKPSQGSSYEQYF	TGTGCCAGCAAGCCCAGTCAGGGCAGCTCCTACGAGCAGTACTTC
TRBV4-3	TRBJ2-5	.	.	CASSQAQGGVRETQYF	TGCGCCAGCAGCCAAGCACAGGGAGGTGTGAGGGAGACCCAGTACTTC
TRBV7-2	TRBJ1-6	.	.	CASSLAAGGRYNSPLHF	TGTGCCAGCAGCTTAGCGGCCGGGGGACGCTATAATTCACCCCTCCACTTT
TRBV27	TRBJ1-2	.	.	CASSLNSLNGYTF	TGTGCCAGCAGTTTAAACAGCCTAAATGGCTACACCTTC
TRBV7-9	TRBJ2-1	.	TRBD2	CASSLHPLAGGYNEQFF	TGTGCCAGCAGCTTGCACCCACTAGCGGGAGGTTACAATGAGCAGTTCTTC
TRBV6-1	TRBJ2-7	.	.	CASSKDLTSYEQYF	TGTGCCAGCAGTAAAGACTTAACGTCCTACGAGCAGTACTTC
TRBV5-6	TRBJ2-7	.	.	CASSPSHVGSYEQYF	TGTGCCAGCAGTCCTTCTCACGTTGGCTCCTACGAGCAGTACTTC
TRBV6-1	TRBJ2-7	.	.	CASSEVGSSSYEQYF	TGTGCCAGCAGTGAAGTGGGGTCCAGCTCCTACGAGCAGTACTTC
TRBV5-1	TRBJ2-2	.	.	CASSFRPLTGELFF	TGCGCCAGCAGCTTCCGACCATTAACCGGGGAGCTGTTTTTT
TRBV27	TRBJ1-1	.	.	CASSLSRVMNTEAFF	TGTGCCAGCAGTTTATCTAGGGTAATGAACACTGAAGCTTTCTTT
TRBV6-5	TRBJ2-3	.	.	CASSYQTITDTQYF	TGTGCCAGCAGTTACCAGACCATCACAGATACGCAGTATTTT
TRBV5-4	TRBJ2-5	.	TRBD1	CASSRQGEETQYF	TGTGCCAGCAGCAGACAGGGTGAAGAGACCCAGTACTTC
TRBV6-1	TRBJ1-1	.	.	CASAIGQPSGTEAFF	TGTGCCAGCGCAATCGGACAGCCGAGTGGGACTGAAGCTTTCTTT
TRBV7-3	TRBJ2-3	.	.	CASSKTPGGTDTQYF	TGTGCCAGCAGTAAGACCCCCGGGGGCACAGATACGCAGTATTTT
TRBV5-8	TRBJ2-7	.	.	CASSPRNAYYEQYF	TGTGCCAGCAGCCCGCGTAACGCTTACTACGAGCAGTACTTC
TRBV6-1	TRBJ2-1	.	TRBD1	CASRYRQGGYNEQFF	TGTGCCAGCAGGTACAGACAGGGGGGGTACAATGAGCAGTTCTTC
TRBV5-1	TRBJ2-3	.	.	CASSLGGLRDTDTQYF	TGCGCCAGCAGCTTGGGTGGACTTCGAGACACAGATACGCAGTATTTT
TRBV7-3	TRBJ2-3	.	.	CASSLIAADTQYF	TGTGCCAGCAGCTTAATCGCGGCGGATACGCAGTATTTT
TRBV19	TRBJ1-4	.	.	CASSMLPGHDTTNEKLFF	TGTGCCAGTAGTATGTTACCGGGACACGACACAACTAATGAAAAACTGTTTTTT
TRBV7-9	TRBJ1-5	.	.	CASSPLGQPQHF	TGTGCCAGCAGCCCCCTGGGTCAGCCCCAGCATTTT
TRBV11-2	TRBJ2-7	.	.	CASSLIRGAPEQYF	TGTGCCAGCAGCTTAATAAGGGGGGCCCCCGAGCAGTACTTC
TRBV4-1	TRBJ2-1	.	TRBD2	CASSQETSGAYNEQFF	TGCGCCAGCAGCCAAGAGACTAGCGGGGCGTACAATGAGCAGTTCTTC
TRBV5-4	TRBJ1-2	.	.	CASSATVVGGYTF	TGTGCCAGCAGCGCGACAGTAGTCGGTGGCTACACCTTC
TRBV6-1	TRBJ2-7	.	.	CASSDNGATYEQYF	TGTGCCAGCAGTGATAACGGCGCCACCTACGAGCAGTACTTC
TRBV5-6	TRBJ2-7	.	.	CASSLVGGGDYEQYF	TGTGCCAGCAGCTTGGTGGGGGGCGGGGACTACGAGCAGTACTTC
TRBV15	TRBJ2-5	.	TRBD2	CATSRTSGGDSWETQYF	TGTGCCACCAGCAGGACTAGCGGGGGGGACTCGTGGGAGACCCAGTACTTC
TRBV5-6	TRBJ2-7	.	.	CASSLGSSVYEQYF	TGTGCCAGCAGCTTGGGGAGTTCGGTCTACGAGCAGTACTTC
TRBV9	TRBJ2-3	.	.	CASSVAAVEVSTDTQYF	TGTGCCAGCAGCGTAGCTGCGGTCGAAGTTTCTACAGATACGCAGTATTTT